This T cell receptor (beta chain) comes out of a study of blood T cell repertoires in COVID-19. The data were produced by immunoSEQ multiplex PCR, yet TCRdb's version contains in-frame clones alone and is incomplete. This table has approximately 350,000 clones, roughly four fifths appearing once. This CDR3 comprises 15 residues. After removal of 5 bases from V and 0 bases from J, the junction contained 6 bases not matched to a gene. From germline, CDR1 is SGHVS and CDR2 FQNEAQ. As for this clone: This may stem from a read error, because a much larger clone lies one nucleotide away.

The chain is built from TRBV7-8 and TRBJ1-1; 7 nucleotides match TRBD1. The sequencing input was PBMCs or T cells enriched from blood (not recorded which). The TCR sequence derives from a woman between 50 and 59 years old who had recovered from COVID-19. CDR3 in amino acids: CASSPPTGMNTEAFF. The DNA for the CDR3 is TGTGCCAGCAGCCCCCCGACAGGGATGAACACTGAAGCTTTCTTT.